Below, 6 T cell receptor beta chains from the same sample are listed, as sequenced in a study of early T cells in non-severe SARS-CoV-2 infection. One entry per CDR3 protein, called by TCRdb with MiXCR from the 5' RACE reads. This sample has roughly 56,000 distinct CDR3 sequences, with less than 10% found just once. Sequencing was carried out using whole blood. These receptor sequences come from an adult who was a healthcare worker with PCR-confirmed SARS-CoV-2 infection or an uninfected control (not recorded which).

This sequence joins TRBV19 and TRBJ2-3, with TRBD1 matching over 9 bases. CDR3 length: 15 amino acids. V lost 4 bases, J lost 1 base, and 3 bases stayed unmatched. Germline lookup yields CDR1 LNHDA and CDR2 SQIVND (reference sequence). CDR3 DNA sequence: TGTGCCAGTAGTAGCCGGGACAGGGGCACAGATACGCAGTATTTT. It codes for CASSSRDRGTDTQYF.

A few counts support this clonotype. The CDR3 DNA sequence: TGTGCCAGCAGTTTCGGGGCGCGCGGCACTGAAGCTTTCTTT. This codes for CASSFGARGTEAFF. V and J are TRBV27 and TRBJ1-1; D is possibly TRBD1 (5 bases). CDR3 length: 14 residues. Trimming cost V 3 bases and J 4 bases, with 12 bases left between them. Germline values: CDR1 MNHEY, CDR2 SMNVEV (reference sequence).

The chain links TRBV7-9 to TRBJ1-1; 10 bases match TRBD1. V lost 6 bases, J lost 7 bases, and 8 bases stayed unmatched. The germline V gene has CDR1 SEHNR and CDR2 FQNEAQ (reference sequence). This CDR3 spans 14 amino acids. The CDR3 protein is CASSPGTGVDEAFF. The CDR3 DNA follows: TGTGCCAGCAGTCCCGGGACAGGGGTTGATGAAGCTTTCTTT.

This clonotype showed up many times. V is TRBV29-1 and J is TRBJ1-5; a possible D gene is TRBD1 (5 bases). With 2 bases removed from V and 6 bases from J, the gap between germline ends came to 8 bases. CDR1 is SQVTM and CDR2 is ANQGSEA in the germline V gene. This CDR3 has 12 amino acids. CDR3 amino acids: CSVESQGQPQHF. The CDR3 bases are TGCAGCGTTGAATCCCAGGGTCAGCCCCAGCATTTT.

This clonotype came up many times. The chain links TRBV2 to TRBJ1-1, with D hard to call. The CDR3 totals 14 residues. V was pared by 7 bases and J by 7 bases, with 19 bases between. Germline V lookup: CDR1 SNHLY, CDR2 FYNNEI. The CDR3 nucleotides are TGTGCCAGCAAATCTCGGGAAGGGCGGAGTGAAGCTTTCTTT. The encoded protein is CASKSREGRSEAFF.

The chain uses TRBV3-1 and TRBJ1-4, with 7 bases matching TRBD1. The germline CDR1 and CDR2 sequences are LGHDT and YNNKEL (reference sequence). The CDR3 extends over 15 amino acids. J gave up 8 bases and V 5 bases, and 11 bases lay outside the gene matches. CDR3 in DNA: TGTGCCAGCAGCTCTCCCCACAGGGGTTACGAAAAACTGTTTTTT. Translated: CASSSPHRGYEKLFF.